The 24 T cell receptor beta chains listed next were all sequenced from one sample in a study of blood T cell repertoires in COVID-19. TCRdb keeps only in-frame clones here, not all; method: immunoSEQ multiplex PCR. The table includes tens of thousands of clones, more than 90% detected once. Sequenced material: peripheral blood. Every receptor here comes from a woman at least 80 years old with active or convalescent COVID-19.

This rearrangement joins TRBV27 to TRBJ1-1; maybe TRBD1 (5 bases). V lost 7 bases, J lost 5 bases, and 17 bases lay in between. Germline loops: CDR1 MNHEY, CDR2 SMNVEV (reference sequence). The CDR3 is 14 amino acids. The CDR3 nucleotides read TGTGCCAGCACCGTGGGAGGGGAAGGGACTGAAGCTTTCTTT. It codes for CASTVGGEGTEAFF.

This sequence joins TRBV30 and TRBJ2-1; 15 positions match TRBD2. The CDR3 consists of 15 residues. Germline V gene lookup returns CDR1 GTSNPN and CDR2 SVGIG (reference sequence). With 3 bases clipped from V and 4 bases from J, the junction kept 1 base outside the gene matches. In DNA form, the CDR3 reads TGTGCCTGGAGCGGGACTAGCGGGGGGTACAATGAGCAGTTCTTC. Translated: CAWSGTSGGYNEQFF.

The V call is TRBV27, the J call TRBJ1-1; no reliable D call. V was cut by 5 bases and J by 5 bases, with 9 bases left in between. The length of the CDR3 is 12 residues. Germline CDR1 and CDR2: MNHEY and SMNVEV (reference sequence). CDR3: CASSPTGTEAFF. CDR3 nucleotide sequence: TGTGCCAGCAGTCCCACGGGAACTGAAGCTTTCTTT.

This clone has more than one count but fewer than ten. The CDR3 coding sequence is TGTGCCAGCAGTTCCCCTGGCCCCTACGAGCAGTACTTC. Amino acid sequence: CASSSPGPYEQYF. The rearrangement links TRBV28 to TRBJ2-7, with unresolved D. The V gene's germline CDR1 is MDHEN and CDR2 SYDVKM. Trimming left V 4 bases short and J 2 bases short, with 9 bases between. The CDR3 spans 13 residues.

The chain uses TRBV7-2 and TRBJ2-3, with 10 bases that match TRBD1. Germline loops: CDR1 SGHTA, CDR2 FQGNSA. After removal of 5 bases from V and 4 bases from J, the junction contained 6 bases not matched to a gene. CDR3 length equals 15 residues. CDR3 sequence (DNA): TGTGCCAGCAGCCCCCGGGACAGGGGTCCAGATACGCAGTATTTT. Translated, it gives CASSPRDRGPDTQYF.

The chain employs TRBV18 and TRBJ1-2; the D gene is possibly TRBD1 (5 bases). The V end was cut by 3 bases, the J end by 4 bases, with 9 bases between. Germline V CDR1 and CDR2: KGHSH, LQKENI. The CDR3 totals 13 residues. The CDR3 nucleotides read TGTGCCAGCTCACCGGCCGACAGCTATGGCTACACCTTC. It is translated as CASSPADSYGYTF.

The rearrangement joins TRBV3-1 (or the pseudogene TRBV3-2) to TRBJ2-7; the D is unclear. Trimming shortened V by 3 bases and J by 0 bases, and 9 bases separated the two germline ends. The germline gives CDR1 LGHDT, CDR2 YNNKEL (reference sequence). This CDR3 contains 14 residues. The CDR3 reads CASSQSGSSYEQYF. CDR3 in DNA: TGTGCCAGCAGCCAGTCAGGCAGCTCCTACGAGCAGTACTTC.

The J gene is TRBJ1-6, the V gene TRBV18, with a tentative D call TRBD1 (5 bases). V dropped 1 base and J dropped 6 bases, with 7 bases sitting between them. Germline lookup yields CDR1 KGHSH and CDR2 LQKENI. The CDR3 has 14 residues. The CDR3 loop reads CASSPQQGNSPLHF. The CDR3 nucleotides are TGTGCCAGCTCACCACAGCAGGGTAATTCACCCCTCCACTTT.

The chain combines TRBV5-1 with TRBJ2-7, with 7 bases fitting TRBD1. The germline V gene has CDR1 SGHRS and CDR2 YFSETQ. This CDR3 has 15 amino acids. The V segment lost 3 bases and the J segment 4 bases; nucleotides outside the gene matches: 10. Here the CDR3 DNA reads TGCGCCAGCAGCTCACGACAGGGTGAATTGTACGAGCAGTACTTC. This encodes CASSSRQGELYEQYF.

This chain joins TRBV28 and TRBJ2-1, with TRBD2 matching over 11 bases. Unmatched junction bases numbered 6, after V lost 5 bases and J lost 3 bases. CDR3 length equals 16 residues. Germline V gene sequence: CDR1 MDHEN, CDR2 SYDVKM. Written as DNA, the CDR3 is TGTGCCAGCAGTACCCGACTAGCGGGGAACTACAATGAGCAGTTCTTC. This sequence encodes CASSTRLAGNYNEQFF.

This chain connects TRBV7-2 to TRBJ2-1, with 9 bases fitting TRBD1. The germline V gene has CDR1 SGHTA and CDR2 FQGNSA. This CDR3 is 15 amino acids long. J lost 8 bases, V lost 4 bases, and 9 bases had no gene match. This CDR3 reads CASSSGQGTLHEQFF. The CDR3 DNA sequence: TGTGCCAGCAGCTCCGGACAGGGGACCTTACATGAGCAGTTCTTC.

V usage is TRBV6-5 and J usage is TRBJ2-1, with 7 bases that match TRBD2. Trimming at V came to 3 bases and at J to 3 bases, leaving 2 bases not matched to a gene. This CDR3 spans 14 amino acids. The germline gives CDR1 MNHEY, CDR2 SVGAGI. CDR3 bases: TGTGCCAGCAGTTATGCGGGGGACTACAATGAGCAGTTCTTC. It yields the protein CASSYAGDYNEQFF.

The rearrangement uses TRBV3-1 (or the pseudogene TRBV3-2) and TRBJ1-3, with 9 bases identical to TRBD1. With V trimmed by 5 bases and J by 4 bases, 6 bases remained unmatched. CDR3 length equals 15 residues. Germline CDR1 and CDR2: LGHDT and YNNKEL (reference sequence). This CDR3 is CASSSRTGVGNTIYF. In DNA, the CDR3 is TGTGCCAGCAGCTCTCGGACAGGGGTAGGAAACACCATATATTTT.

The chain has TRBV6-6 and TRBJ2-3; D remains unclear. The germline V gene encodes CDR1 MNHNY and CDR2 SVGAGI (reference sequence). The V end was cut by 6 bases, the J end by 2 bases, with 6 bases between. The CDR3 is 12 amino acids. CDR3 amino acids: CASRENTDTQYF. The CDR3 bases are TGTGCCAGCAGGGAGAACACAGATACGCAGTATTTT.

The genes are TRBV19 and TRBJ2-5; D remains ambiguous. The CDR3 is 13 amino acids. The germline CDR1 and CDR2 sequences are LNHDA and SQIVND (reference sequence). Trimming removed 5 bases at V and 4 bases at J, with 11 bases between. CDR3 in DNA: TGTGCCAGTAGTCTTGCGTACCGAGAGACCCAGTACTTC. This codes for CASSLAYRETQYF.

The chain employs TRBV4-2 and TRBJ2-7; possible D gene TRBD1, 6 bases. The V end lost 4 bases, the J end lost 4 bases, and 20 bases lay between the germline ends. The CDR3 length is 16 residues. The V gene's germline CDR1 is LGHNA and CDR2 YNFKEQ. Here the CDR3 DNA reads TGTGCCAGCAGCCCCCGCCTTGATAGGGGGTCTTACGAGCAGTACTTC. It translates to CASSPRLDRGSYEQYF.

The chain links TRBV4-3 to TRBJ2-7; TRBD1 is a possible D gene (5 bases). CDR1 and CDR2 from the germline V gene are LGHNA and YSLEER. The CDR3 length is 15 residues. Trimming took off 4 bases at V and 2 bases at J, with 15 bases between the two ends. CDR3 coding DNA: TGCGCCAGCAGCCTCTACGGACACACTACCTACGAGCAGTACTTC. Its translation: CASSLYGHTTYEQYF.

The gene calls are TRBV13 and TRBJ1-1, with TRBD1 matching 9 bases. The CDR3 runs to 18 residues. Germline V gene lookup returns CDR1 PRHDT and CDR2 FYEKMQ (reference sequence). The junction had 12 bases not matched to a gene; V was cut back by 4 bases and J by 0 bases. CDR3 sequence (DNA): TGTGCCAGCAGCTCGACTTCCGGGACAGGGCTTATGAACACTGAAGCTTTCTTT. It is translated as CASSSTSGTGLMNTEAFF.

J is TRBJ1-5 and V is TRBV19; TRBD1 might be the D (6 bases). The CDR3 loop spans 16 amino acids. Trimming pared 3 bases from V and 0 bases from J, leaving 12 bases between. Germline V gene data show CDR1 as LNHDA and CDR2 as SQIVND (reference sequence). CDR3 DNA: TGTGCCAGTAGTATTTCAGGGGACTATAGCAATCAGCCCCAGCATTTT. It codes for CASSISGDYSNQPQHF. Full variable domain (missing parts from reference TRBV19 and TRBJ1-5): DGGITQSPKYLFRKEGQNVTLSCEQNLNHDAMYWYRQDPGQGLRLIYYSQIVNDFQKGDIAEGYSVSREKKESFPLTVTSAQKNPTAFYLCASSISGDYSNQPQHFGDGTRLSIL.

This clone was seen only a few times. This chain connects TRBV19 to TRBJ1-5, with 9 bases fitting TRBD1. V was clipped by 3 bases and J by 2 bases; unmatched bases: 5. CDR3 length equals 16 residues. Germline values: CDR1 LNHDA, CDR2 SQIVND (reference sequence). CDR3 region: CASSIRTGDRNQPQHF. The CDR3 DNA follows: TGTGCCAGTAGTATTCGGACAGGGGACCGCAATCAGCCCCAGCATTTT.

This sequence joins TRBV27 and TRBJ1-3, with 9 bases matching TRBD1. The CDR3 is made up of 16 amino acids. Germline loops: CDR1 MNHEY, CDR2 SMNVEV (reference sequence). V shed 7 bases and J 4 bases; nucleotides not matched to a gene: 11. The DNA of the CDR3 is TGTGCCAGCACCACGACAGGGGGATTCGGGGGAAACACCATATATTTT. Protein product: CASTTTGGFGGNTIYF.

In its sample, this clone was seen once. The chain employs TRBV28 and TRBJ2-7; a possible D gene is TRBD1 (5 bases). The CDR3 spans 14 residues. The germline gives CDR1 MDHEN, CDR2 SYDVKM. V lost 3 bases, J lost 4 bases, and 13 bases lay in between. The DNA for the CDR3 is TGTGCCAGCAGTTTTTCCCGACAGCCTTACGAGCAGTACTTC. Protein product: CASSFSRQPYEQYF.

This rearrangement joins TRBV19 to TRBJ2-5; 9 nucleotides match TRBD1. This CDR3 spans 15 amino acids. The trim removed 5 bases at V and 6 bases at J, leaving 10 bases unmatched. In germline, CDR1 is LNHDA, CDR2 SQIVND (reference sequence). The CDR3 DNA is TGTGCCAGTAGTGGGCCCGGGACAGGGTTAAAGACCCAGTACTTC. This codes for CASSGPGTGLKTQYF.

V usage is TRBV19 and J usage is TRBJ1-2, with 8 bases aligning to TRBD1. V shed 5 bases and J 5 bases; nucleotides not matched to a gene: 10. The CDR3 consists of 15 residues. Germline CDR1 LNHDA, CDR2 SQIVND (reference sequence). As DNA, the CDR3 is TGTGCCAGTAGTGTACAATCCGGGACAGGTTATGGCTACACCTTC. Its protein is CASSVQSGTGYGYTF.